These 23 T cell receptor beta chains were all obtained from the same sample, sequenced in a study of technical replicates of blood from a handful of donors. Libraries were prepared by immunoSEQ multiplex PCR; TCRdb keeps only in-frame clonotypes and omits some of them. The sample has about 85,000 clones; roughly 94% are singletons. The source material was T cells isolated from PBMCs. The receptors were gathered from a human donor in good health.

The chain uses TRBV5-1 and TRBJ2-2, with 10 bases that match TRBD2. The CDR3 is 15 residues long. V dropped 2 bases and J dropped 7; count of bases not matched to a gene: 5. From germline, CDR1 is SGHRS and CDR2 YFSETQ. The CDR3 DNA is TGCGCCAGCAGCTTCAGCGGGGGGGCTGGCGGGGAGCTGTTTTTT. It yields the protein CASSFSGGAGGELFF.

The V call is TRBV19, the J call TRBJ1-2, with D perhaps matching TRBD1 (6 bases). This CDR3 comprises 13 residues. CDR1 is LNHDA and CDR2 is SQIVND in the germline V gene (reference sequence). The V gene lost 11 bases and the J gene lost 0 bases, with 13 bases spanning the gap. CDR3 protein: CAEKGVPNYGYTF. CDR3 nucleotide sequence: TGTGCCGAAAAGGGGGTTCCTAACTATGGCTACACCTTC.

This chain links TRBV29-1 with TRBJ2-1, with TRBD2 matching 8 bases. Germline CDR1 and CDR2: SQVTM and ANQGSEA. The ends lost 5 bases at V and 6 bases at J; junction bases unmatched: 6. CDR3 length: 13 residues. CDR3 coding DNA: TGCAGCGTTCTTCGGGGGGGCCGCAATGAGCAGTTCTTC. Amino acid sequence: CSVLRGGRNEQFF.

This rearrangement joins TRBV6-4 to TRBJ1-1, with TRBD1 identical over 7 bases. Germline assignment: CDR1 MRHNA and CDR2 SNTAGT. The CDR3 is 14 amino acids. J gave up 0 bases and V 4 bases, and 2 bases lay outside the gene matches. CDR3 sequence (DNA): TGTGCCAGCAGTGCGACAGGGATGAACACTGAAGCTTTCTTT. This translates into CASSATGMNTEAFF.

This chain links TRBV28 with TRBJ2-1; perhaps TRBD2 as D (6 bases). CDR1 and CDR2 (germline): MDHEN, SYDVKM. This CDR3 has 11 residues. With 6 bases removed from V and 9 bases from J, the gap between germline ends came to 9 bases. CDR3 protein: CASRRRGEQFF. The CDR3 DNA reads TGTGCCAGCAGACGGAGGGGTGAGCAGTTCTTC.

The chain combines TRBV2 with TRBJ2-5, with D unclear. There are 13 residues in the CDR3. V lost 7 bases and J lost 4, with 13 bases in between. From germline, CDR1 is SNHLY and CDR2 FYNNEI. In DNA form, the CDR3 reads TGTGCCAGCATCCCCGGCGGTGGAGAGACCCAGTACTTC. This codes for CASIPGGGETQYF.

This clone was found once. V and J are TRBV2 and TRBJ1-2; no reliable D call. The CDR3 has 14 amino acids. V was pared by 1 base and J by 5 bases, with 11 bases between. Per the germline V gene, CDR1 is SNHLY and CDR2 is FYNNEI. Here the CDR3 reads CASSEGQVAYGYTF. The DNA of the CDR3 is TGTGCCAGCAGTGAAGGTCAGGTGGCATATGGCTACACCTTC.

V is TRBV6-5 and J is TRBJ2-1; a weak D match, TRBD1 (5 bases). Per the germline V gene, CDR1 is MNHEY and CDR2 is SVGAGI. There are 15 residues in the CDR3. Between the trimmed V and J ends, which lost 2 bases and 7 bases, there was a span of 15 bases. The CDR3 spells CASSYDGAGFNEQFF. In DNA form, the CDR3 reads TGTGCCAGCAGTTACGATGGGGCAGGTTTTAATGAGCAGTTCTTC.

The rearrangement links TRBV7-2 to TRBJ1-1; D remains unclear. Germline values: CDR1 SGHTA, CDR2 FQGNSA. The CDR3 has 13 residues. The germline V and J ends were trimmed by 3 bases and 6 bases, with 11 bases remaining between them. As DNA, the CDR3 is TGTGCCAGCAGCTTCCAGGTAATTCCTGAAGCTTTCTTT. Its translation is CASSFQVIPEAFF.

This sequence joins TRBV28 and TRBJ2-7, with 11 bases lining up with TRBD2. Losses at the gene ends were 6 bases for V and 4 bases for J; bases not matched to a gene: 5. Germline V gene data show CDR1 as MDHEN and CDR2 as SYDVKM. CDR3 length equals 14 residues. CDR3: CASRYSSGGYEQYF. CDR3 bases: TGTGCCAGCAGATACTCTAGCGGGGGGTACGAGCAGTACTTC.

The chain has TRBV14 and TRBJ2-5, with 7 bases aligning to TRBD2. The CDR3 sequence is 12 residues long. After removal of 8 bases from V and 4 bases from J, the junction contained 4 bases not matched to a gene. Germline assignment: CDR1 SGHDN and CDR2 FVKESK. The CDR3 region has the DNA TGTGCCAGCCGGGGCGGGGGAGAGACCCAGTACTTC. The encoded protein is CASRGGGETQYF.

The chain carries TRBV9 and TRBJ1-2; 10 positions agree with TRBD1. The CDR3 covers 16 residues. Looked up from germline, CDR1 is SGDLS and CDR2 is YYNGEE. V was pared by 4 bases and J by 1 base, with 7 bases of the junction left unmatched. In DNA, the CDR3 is TGTGCCAGCAGCCCCAGTGGGACAGGGGTTAACTATGGCTACACCTTC. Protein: CASSPSGTGVNYGYTF.

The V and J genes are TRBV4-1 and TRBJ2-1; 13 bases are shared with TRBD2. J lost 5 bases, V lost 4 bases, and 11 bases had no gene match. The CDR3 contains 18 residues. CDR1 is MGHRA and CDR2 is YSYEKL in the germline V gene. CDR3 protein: CASSPRTSGGAFDNEQFF. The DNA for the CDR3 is TGCGCCAGCAGCCCGAGGACTAGCGGGGGTGCCTTTGACAATGAGCAGTTCTTC.

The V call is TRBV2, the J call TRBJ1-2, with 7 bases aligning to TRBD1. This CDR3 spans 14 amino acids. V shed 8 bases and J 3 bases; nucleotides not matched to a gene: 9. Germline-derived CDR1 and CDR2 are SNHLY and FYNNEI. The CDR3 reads CASFPTGRDYGYTF. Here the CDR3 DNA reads TGTGCCAGCTTCCCGACAGGGAGAGACTATGGCTACACCTTC.

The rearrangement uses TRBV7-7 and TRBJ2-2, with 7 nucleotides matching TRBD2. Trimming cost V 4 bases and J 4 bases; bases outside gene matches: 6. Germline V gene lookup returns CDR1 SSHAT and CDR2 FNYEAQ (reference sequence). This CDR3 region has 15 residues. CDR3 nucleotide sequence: TGTGCCAGCAGCTCCCGACTAGCCTTCACCGGGGAGCTGTTTTTT. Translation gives CASSSRLAFTGELFF.

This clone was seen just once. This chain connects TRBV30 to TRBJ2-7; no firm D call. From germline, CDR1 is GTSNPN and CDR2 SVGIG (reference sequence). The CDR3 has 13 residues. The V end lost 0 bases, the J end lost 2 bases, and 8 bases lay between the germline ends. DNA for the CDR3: TGTGCCTGGAGTGTTCACAGTGCCTACGAGCAGTACTTC. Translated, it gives CAWSVHSAYEQYF.

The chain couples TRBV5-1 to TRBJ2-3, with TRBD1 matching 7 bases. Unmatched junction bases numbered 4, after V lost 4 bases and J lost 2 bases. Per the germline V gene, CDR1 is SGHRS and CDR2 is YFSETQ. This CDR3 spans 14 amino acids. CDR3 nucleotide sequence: TGCGCCAGCAGCCCAGGGACAGTCACAGATACGCAGTATTTT. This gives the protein CASSPGTVTDTQYF.

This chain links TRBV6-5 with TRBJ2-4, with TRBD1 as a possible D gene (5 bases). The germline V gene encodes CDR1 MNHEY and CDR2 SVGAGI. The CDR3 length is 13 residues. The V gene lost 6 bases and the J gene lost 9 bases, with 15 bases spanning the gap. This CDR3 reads CASREFRQSIQYF. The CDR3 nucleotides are TGTGCCAGCAGAGAATTTAGACAGTCCATTCAGTACTTC.

The CDR3 protein is CASRAGTAEKLFF. Here the CDR3 DNA reads TGCGCCAGCAGGGCCGGGACAGCAGAAAAACTGTTTTTT. The chain has TRBV5-1 and TRBJ1-4; the match to TRBD1 covers 7 bases. CDR3 size: 13 residues. After removal of 5 bases from V and 8 bases from J, the junction contained 6 bases not matched to a gene. Germline V gives CDR1 SGHRS, CDR2 YFSETQ. The variable domain in full, with the rest retrieved from reference TRBV5-1 and TRBJ1-4, is KAGVTQTPRYLIKTRGQQVTLSCSPISGHRSVSWYQQTPGQGLQFLFEYFSETQRNKGNFPGRFSGRQFSNSRSEMNVSTLELGDSALYLCASRAGTAEKLFFGSGTQLSVL.

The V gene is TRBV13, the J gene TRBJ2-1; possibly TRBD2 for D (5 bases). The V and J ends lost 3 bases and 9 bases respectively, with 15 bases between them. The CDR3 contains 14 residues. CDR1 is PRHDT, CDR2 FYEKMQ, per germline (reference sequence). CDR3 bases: TGTGCCAGCAGCTTTGGTCTAGCAGACCCTGAGCAGTTCTTC. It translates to CASSFGLADPEQFF. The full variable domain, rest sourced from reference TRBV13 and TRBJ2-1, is AAGVIQSPRHLIKEKRETATLKCYPIPRHDTVYWYQQGPGQDPQFLISFYEKMQSDKGSIPDRFSAQQFSDYHSELNMSSLELGDSALYFCASSFGLADPEQFFGPGTRLTVL.

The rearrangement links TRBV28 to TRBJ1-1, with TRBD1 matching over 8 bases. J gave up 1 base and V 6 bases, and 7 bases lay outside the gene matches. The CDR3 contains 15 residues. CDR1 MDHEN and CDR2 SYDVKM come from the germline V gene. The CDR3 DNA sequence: TGTGCCAGCAGGCCCGGGGACAGGACGAACACTGAAGCTTTCTTT. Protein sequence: CASRPGDRTNTEAFF. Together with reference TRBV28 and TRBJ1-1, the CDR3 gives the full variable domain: DVKVTQSSRYLVKRTGEKVFLECVQDMDHENMFWYRQDPGLGLRLIYFSYDVKMKEKGDIPEGYSVSREKKERFSLILESASTNQTSMYLCASRPGDRTNTEAFFGQGTRLTVV.

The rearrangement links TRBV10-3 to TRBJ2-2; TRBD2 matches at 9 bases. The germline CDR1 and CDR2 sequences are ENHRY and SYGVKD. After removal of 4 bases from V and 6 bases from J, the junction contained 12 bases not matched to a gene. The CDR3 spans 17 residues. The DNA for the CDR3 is TGTGCCATCAGTGGGAGGGCTAGCGGGATCTCTGCCGGGGAGCTGTTTTTT. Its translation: CAISGRASGISAGELFF.

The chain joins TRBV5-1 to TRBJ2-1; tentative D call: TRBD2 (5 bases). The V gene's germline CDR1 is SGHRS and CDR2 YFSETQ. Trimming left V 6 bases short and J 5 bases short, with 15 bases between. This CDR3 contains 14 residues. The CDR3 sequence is CASTVLLGDNEQFF. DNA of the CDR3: TGCGCCAGCACTGTCCTACTAGGAGACAATGAGCAGTTCTTC.